Presented here are 5 T cell receptor beta chains from one specimen sequenced in a study of cytomegalovirus exposure and HLA in healthy donors. Use of 60 Vbeta and 13 Jbeta primers characterized the PCR. Using immunoSEQ multiplex PCR, the repertoire was profiled, and TCRdb retains in-frame clones only, with some absent. The sample holds 150,000 to 200,000 clones; 65% to 85% are singletons and the top ten take roughly 7.5%. What was sequenced was PBMCs. These receptors were collected from a woman in her 30s in good health and CMV-seropositive.

This chain connects TRBV5-5 to TRBJ1-6; no reliable D call. The CDR3 contains 19 residues. With 6 bases removed from V and 5 bases from J, the gap between germline ends came to 27 bases. Germline V gives CDR1 SGHKS, CDR2 YYEKEE (reference sequence). The CDR3: CASNAPIRGNHRDNSPLHF. Here the CDR3 DNA reads TGTGCCAGCAACGCCCCTATCAGAGGGAATCATCGCGATAATTCACCCCTCCACTTT.

The chain uses TRBV7-3 and TRBJ2-3, with 8 bases aligning to TRBD2. The germline V gene encodes CDR1 SGHTA and CDR2 FQGTGA. The CDR3 is 16 residues long. V lost 5 bases and J lost 5; bases outside the gene matches: 12. The CDR3 region is CASSPSGSGGIDTQYF. DNA for the CDR3: TGTGCCAGCAGCCCATCCGGAAGCGGGGGTATAGATACGCAGTATTTT.

The gene calls are TRBV4-1 and TRBJ1-1; D unclear. This CDR3 is 14 amino acids long. Germline-derived CDR1 and CDR2 are MGHRA and YSYEKL. V gave up 0 bases and J gave up 8 bases, with 13 bases separating them. CDR3 sequence reads: CASSQDFPGPEAFF. DNA for the CDR3: TGCGCCAGCAGCCAAGATTTCCCTGGGCCCGAAGCTTTCTTT.

This clone was picked up a small number of times. The chain links TRBV12-2 to TRBJ1-6. TRBV12-2 counts as a pseudogene. The CDR3 covers 18 residues. In nucleotides, the CDR3 is TGTGCAAGTCGCTTAGTACCGGGGGGGAGGCGGGATAATTCACCCCTCCACTTT. Translation: CASRLVPGGRRDNSPLHF.

This chain joins TRBV29-1 and TRBJ1-2; 7 nucleotides line up with TRBD1. J was trimmed by 5 bases and V by 4 bases; bases with no gene match: 4. The CDR3 consists of 12 residues. CDR1 and CDR2 from the germline V gene are SQVTM and ANQGSEA. DNA of the CDR3: TGCAGCGTTGCCGGGACAGTATATGGCTACACCTTC. The encoded protein is CSVAGTVYGYTF.